A single sample is the source of the 8 T cell receptor beta chains below, sequenced in a study of spatial heterogeneity in lung cancer (dated by TCRdb to the late 2010s). The library was built by means of 5' RACE. These reads were obtained on a NextSeq 500. In-frame beta chains were kept once TCRdb had trimmed the public reads at Q25 with fastp and called clones with MiXCR. Identical CDR3 protein sequences are pooled into one entry, listed with their most common genes and DNA. Recorded for this sample are roughly 40,000 distinct CDR3 sequences; around 7% of them occurred a single time. Of the sample, around 42% falls within the top ten clones. The time point label for this specimen denotes: sample taken at primary tumor resection. The sequenced sample was PBMCs, obtained at surgery. The origin of the receptors is a female donor with early-stage non-small cell lung cancer.

This clonotype occurred many times. This rearrangement joins TRBV3-1 to TRBJ2-7; D gene unclear. Germline V lookup: CDR1 LGHDT, CDR2 YNNKEL (reference sequence). V lost 0 bases and J 7 bases, leaving 7 bases between the germline ends. This CDR3 is 12 amino acids long. The CDR3 DNA is TGTGCCAGCAGCCAAGAACTAAGAGAGCAGTACTTC. This translates into CASSQELREQYF.

This clonotype was detected many times. The V call is TRBV10-2, the J call TRBJ2-3; D gene uncertain. CDR3 length: 13 residues. The V and J ends lost 3 bases and 6 bases respectively, with 10 bases between them. In germline, CDR1 is WSHSY, CDR2 SAAADI. The CDR3 region is CASSEGLTDTQYF. The CDR3 DNA follows: TGCGCCAGCAGTGAAGGGCTTACCGATACGCAGTATTTT.

This clonotype was picked up a small number of times. The chain's CDR3 is CSARRDSSVTGELFF. The CDR3 nucleotides are TGCAGTGCTAGAAGGGACAGTTCGGTCACCGGGGAGCTGTTTTTT. J is TRBJ2-2 and V is TRBV20-1; 7 bases match TRBD1. Trimming took 2 bases from V and 4 from J; bases not matched to a gene: 7. This CDR3 is built from 15 residues. From germline, CDR1 is DFQATT and CDR2 SNEGSKA (reference sequence).

Only a few counts were recorded for this clonotype. CDR3 region: CASRNQGEETQYF. The CDR3 region has the DNA TGTGCCAGCAGGAATCAGGGGGAAGAGACCCAGTACTTC. V and J are TRBV7-9 and TRBJ2-5; 7 nucleotides align to TRBD1. This CDR3 has 13 residues. V trimming: 6 bases; J trimming: 3 bases; junction bases outside the gene matches: 4. Germline loops: CDR1 SEHNR, CDR2 FQNEAQ (reference sequence).

There are a few counts of this clonotype. The chain joins TRBV7-9 to TRBJ1-1; possibly TRBD1 for D (5 bases). The CDR3 totals 15 residues. CDR1 is SEHNR, CDR2 FQNEAQ, per germline (reference sequence). V lost 1 base, J lost 5 bases, and 14 bases lay in between. CDR3 sequence reads: CASSLEGQGWTEAFF. The CDR3 DNA reads TGTGCCAGCAGCTTAGAGGGCCAGGGATGGACTGAAGCTTTCTTT.

Many counts were recorded for this clonotype. The rearrangement joins TRBV7-2 to TRBJ2-1; D remains unclear. Trimming took 0 bases from V and 4 from J, leaving 4 bases between them. The V gene's germline CDR1 is SGHTA and CDR2 FQGNSA. This CDR3 contains 13 residues. The CDR3 protein is CASSLARYNEQFF. The CDR3 nucleotides read TGTGCCAGCAGCTTAGCGAGGTACAATGAGCAGTTCTTC.

The table lists this clonotype with a few counts. The V gene is TRBV5-1, the J gene TRBJ1-6, with a weak D call TRBD1 (6 bases). Germline lookup yields CDR1 SGHRS and CDR2 YFSETQ. V was trimmed by 0 bases and J by 16 bases, leaving 11 bases between them. This CDR3 is built from 12 residues. The CDR3 nucleotides read TGCGCCAGCAGCTTGGACCAGGGGACTCTCCACTTT. This encodes CASSLDQGTLHF.

This clonotype was recorded at least ten times. The rearrangement joins TRBV7-2 to TRBJ2-3; TRBD2 agrees at 7 bases. The CDR3 covers 14 residues. Unmatched junction bases numbered 5, after V lost 5 bases and J lost 3 bases. Germline values: CDR1 SGHTA, CDR2 FQGNSA. The CDR3 DNA follows: TGTGCCAGCAGCCCGAGACTAGCAACAGATACGCAGTATTTT. Translating gives CASSPRLATDTQYF.